This paragraph reports one T cell receptor (beta chain). The target antigen is unknown. TCRdb's copy holds only in-frame clones and misses some; the assay was immunoSEQ multiplex PCR. The sample includes 250,000 to 350,000 clones, around 90% of them seen just once. The sample originates from a study of cytomegalovirus exposure and HLA in healthy donors. The study, taken as a whole, reports: Investigators reported approximately 170 TCR beta chains as tied to cytomegalovirus. In vitro work confirmed that a few CMV-associated chains recognize CMV antigens.

V shed 0 bases and J shed 4 bases, with 17 bases lying between them. CDR1 is SGHRS, CDR2 YFSETQ, per germline. This CDR3 has 17 residues. The chain links TRBV5-1 to TRBJ2-1; TRBD1 might be the D (5 bases). This TCR derives from a woman aged 25 to 39 in good health and CMV-seropositive. Source material: PBMCs. CDR3 sequence reads: CASSLAGLDLGYNEQFF. The CDR3, as DNA: TGCGCCAGCAGCTTGGCAGGGCTTGATTTAGGGTACAATGAGCAGTTCTTC.